These 28 T cell receptor beta chains originate from one sample sequenced in a study of Graves' ophthalmopathy and Graves' hyperthyroidism (dated by TCRdb to the late 2010s). For sequencing, an Illumina HiSeq 2000 was employed. For repertoire sequencing, the TCR beta CDR3 regions were amplified from RNA transcripts. The first round was an RT-PCR using HTBI primers with the Qiagen OneStep RT-PCR kit, and this first round was followed by a second-round multiplex PCR, then size selection and purification. TCRdb reworked the public reads: Q25 trimming with fastp, MiXCR clone assembly, productive beta chains retained. Each CDR3 protein appears once, grouped with its most common genes and DNA. The sample yields 900,000 to 1,200,000 distinct CDR3 sequences; around a third were counted once. The top ten constitute 11% of the sample. The specimen sequenced was peripheral blood or thyroid tissue (not recorded which). The origin of the receptors is an adult man with Graves' hyperthyroidism.

The V and J genes are TRBV29-1 and TRBJ2-2; TRBD2 agrees at 10 bases. CDR3 length: 16 amino acids. With 1 base clipped from V and 4 bases from J, the junction kept 6 bases outside the gene matches. Germline V lookup: CDR1 SQVTM, CDR2 ANQGSEA. The CDR3 region is CSVEGLAGVPTGELFF. DNA for the CDR3: TGCAGCGTTGAAGGGCTAGCGGGGGTACCCACCGGGGAGCTGTTTTTT.

The sample holds many counts of this clonotype. The rearrangement uses TRBV19 and TRBJ1-1; possible D gene TRBD1, 6 bases. The V gene's germline CDR1 is LNHDA and CDR2 SQIVND (reference sequence). Trimming removed 3 bases at V and 1 base at J, with 9 bases between. CDR3 size: 14 residues. The CDR3 protein is CASSIGQPNTEAFF. CDR3 DNA: TGTGCCAGTAGTATCGGACAGCCGAACACTGAAGCTTTCTTT.

This clonotype was seen at least ten times. The chain couples TRBV24-1 to TRBJ2-2; TRBD2 matches at 9 bases. The germline gives CDR1 KGHDR, CDR2 SFDVKD. V shed 5 bases, J shed 5 bases, and the junction held 5 bases outside the gene matches. This CDR3 is 15 amino acids long. CDR3 residues: CATSVSSGTTGELFF. The CDR3 nucleotides are TGTGCCACCAGTGTGTCTAGCGGGACGACCGGGGAGCTGTTTTTT.

The chain is built from TRBV10-2 and TRBJ2-7; 7 bases fit TRBD1. Trimming removed 4 bases from V and 3 bases from J; junction bases left unmatched: 9. The germline gives CDR1 WSHSY, CDR2 SAAADI. The CDR3 consists of 15 residues. CDR3 protein: CASSAGTAVGYEQYF. For the CDR3, the DNA is TGCGCCAGCAGTGCCGGGACAGCGGTCGGCTACGAGCAGTACTTC.

As concerns this clonotype: A much larger clone lies a single base off, so this may be a read error. This chain uses TRBV7-9 with TRBJ1-2; D gene ambiguous. The V gene's germline CDR1 is SEHNR and CDR2 FQNEAQ (reference sequence). CDR3 length: 15 amino acids. The CDR3 loop is CASSPTEAPNYGHTF. CDR3 DNA sequence: TGTGCCAGCAGCCCCACCGAAGCTCCTAACTATGGCCACACCTTC.

This chain connects TRBV12-3 or TRBV12-4 to TRBJ1-1; unclear D gene. Trimming cost V 5 bases and J 3 bases, with 10 bases left between them. The CDR3 extends over 13 amino acids. CDR3 DNA sequence: TGTGCCAGCAGTCGCTCATTTGACACTGAAGCTTTCTTT. Translating it yields CASSRSFDTEAFF.

This chain uses TRBV29-1 with TRBJ1-3; a possible D gene is TRBD1 (5 bases). V gave up 4 bases and J gave up 3 bases, with 10 bases separating them. CDR1 and CDR2 (germline): SQVTM, ANQGSEA. The CDR3 totals 13 residues. The CDR3 region has the DNA TGCAGCGTTGTTCGGCAGGGTGGAAACACCATATATTTT. This encodes CSVVRQGGNTIYF. The whole variable domain, remainder taken from reference TRBV29-1 and TRBJ1-3, is SAVISQKPSRDICQRGTSLTIQCQVDSQVTMMFWYRQQPGQSLTLIATANQGSEATYESGFVIDKFPISRPNLTFSTLTVSNMSPEDSSIYLCSVVRQGGNTIYFGEGSWLTVV.

This clonotype was recorded many times. The genes are TRBV9 and TRBJ1-2; the D gene is possibly TRBD1 (5 bases). The ends were cut back, 4 bases at V and 7 bases at J, with 20 bases in the middle. This CDR3 is 15 amino acids long. CDR1 is SGDLS and CDR2 is YYNGEE in the germline V gene. CDR3 amino acids: CASSFRDNPTFGYTF. The CDR3, as DNA: TGTGCCAGCAGCTTCAGGGATAATCCTACCTTTGGCTACACCTTC. Drawing the rest from reference TRBV9 and TRBJ1-2, the complete variable domain is DSGVTQTPKHLITATGQRVTLRCSPRSGDLSVYWYQQSLDQGLQFLIQYYNGEERAKGNILERFSAQQFPDLHSELNLSSLELGDSALYFCASSFRDNPTFGYTFGSGTRLTVV.

The chain has TRBV3-1 and TRBJ2-7; the D gene is possibly TRBD1 (5 bases). Trimming took 3 bases from V and 8 from J, leaving 8 bases between them. Germline V CDR1 and CDR2: LGHDT, YNNKEL (reference sequence). This CDR3 is built from 11 residues. CDR3 region: CASSQLGQQYF. The CDR3 bases are TGTGCCAGCAGCCAGTTGGGGCAGCAGTACTTC.

In regard to this clonotype: The conserved final phenylalanine or tryptophan is absent from the CDR3, which likely points to a read error. The chain has TRBV7-3 and TRBJ1-2, with unresolved D. V lost 5 bases and J lost 5, with 12 bases in between. CDR1 and CDR2 from the germline V gene are SGHTA and FQGTGA. This CDR3 is built from 13 residues. The CDR3 bases are TGTGCCAGCAGCGACCGGACGGAATATGGCTACACCTCC. The encoded protein is CASSDRTEYGYTS.

V is TRBV7-8 and J is TRBJ2-5, with 9 bases matching TRBD1. This CDR3 spans 15 amino acids. The trim removed 6 bases at V and 6 bases at J, leaving 11 bases unmatched. Germline V gene lookup returns CDR1 SGHVS and CDR2 FQNEAQ. CDR3 nucleotides: TGTGCCAGCAGGTCTGGGACAGGGATGTCTAAGACCCAGTACTTC. This encodes CASRSGTGMSKTQYF.

The V call is TRBV20-1, the J call TRBJ1-5, with no clear D. Trimming left V 1 base short and J 2 bases short, with 9 bases between. This CDR3 spans 14 amino acids. Looked up from germline, CDR1 is DFQATT and CDR2 is SNEGSKA (reference sequence). In DNA, the CDR3 is TGCAGTGCTAGAGCATTGATGGGCAATCAGCCCCAGCATTTT. This sequence encodes CSARALMGNQPQHF.

The V call is TRBV10-3, the J call TRBJ1-1; 9 bases map to TRBD1. The germline CDR1 and CDR2 sequences are ENHRY and SYGVKD. The V gene end was trimmed by 4 bases and the J gene end by 6 bases; junction bases not matched to a gene: 9. The CDR3 has 15 amino acids. CDR3 amino acids: CAISATGGNGPEAFF. CDR3 DNA sequence: TGTGCCATCAGTGCCACAGGGGGCAACGGGCCTGAAGCTTTCTTT.

This clonotype was counted ten times or more. V gene TRBV24-1 combines with J gene TRBJ2-7, with a weak D call TRBD1 (6 bases). The V gene lost 9 bases and the J gene lost 4 bases, with 9 bases spanning the gap. Germline loops: CDR1 KGHDR, CDR2 SFDVKD. CDR3 length equals 11 residues. CDR3 DNA sequence: TGTGCCACCCAGGACAGATACGAGCAGTACTTC. Its protein is CATQDRYEQYF.

This clonotype occurred once. This chain links TRBV7-9 with TRBJ2-6, with unresolved D. The V end lost 1 base, the J end lost 0 bases, and 7 bases lay between the germline ends. CDR1 SEHNR and CDR2 FQNEAQ come from the germline V gene (reference sequence). The CDR3 has 16 amino acids. CDR3 sequence: CASSLGPLSGANVLTF. The CDR3 DNA reads TGTGCCAGCAGCTTAGGTCCTCTCTCTGGGGCCAACGTCCTGACTTTC.

This clonotype showed up just a few times. The rearrangement joins TRBV7-6 to TRBJ2-7; no clear D. The CDR3 is 13 residues long. V lost 8 bases, J lost 3 bases, and 14 bases lay in between. The germline V gene has CDR1 SGHVS and CDR2 FNYEAQ. CDR3 nucleotides: TGTGCCAGCGAAGGGTCCAGTAGCTACGAGCAGTACTTC. Residues: CASEGSSSYEQYF.

The chain uses TRBV5-6 and TRBJ2-5; D might be TRBD1 or TRBD2, each matching 5 bases. Germline V gene sequence: CDR1 SGHDT, CDR2 YYEEEE. V was pared by 1 base and J by 2 bases, with 12 bases between. The CDR3 has 15 residues. The CDR3 region is CASSLYVGRQETQYF. DNA of the CDR3: TGTGCCAGCAGCTTGTATGTGGGACGGCAAGAGACCCAGTACTTC.

This clonotype has at least ten counts. This chain connects TRBV29-1 to TRBJ2-7, with TRBD2 identical over 13 bases. J was trimmed by 3 bases and V by 1 base; bases with no gene match: 3. Looked up from germline, CDR1 is SQVTM and CDR2 is ANQGSEA. This CDR3 is 15 amino acids long. The CDR3 here is CSVEGTSGSIYEQYF. The DNA for the CDR3 is TGCAGCGTTGAAGGGACTAGCGGGAGTATCTACGAGCAGTACTTC.

V gene TRBV10-3 combines with J gene TRBJ1-5, with 7 bases fitting TRBD1. From germline, CDR1 is ENHRY and CDR2 SYGVKD. The ends lost 10 bases at V and 6 bases at J; junction bases unmatched: 9. This CDR3 is 13 amino acids long. CDR3 nucleotides: TGTGCCACTTCGACAGGGATAGGTCAGCCCCAGCATTTT. This encodes CATSTGIGQPQHF.

This clonotype was seen a single time. The genes are TRBV15 and TRBJ1-1; a possible D gene is TRBD1 (5 bases). Germline-derived CDR1 and CDR2 are LNHNV and YYDKDF (reference sequence). This CDR3 has 15 residues. V was cut by 1 base and J by 2 bases, with 11 bases left in between. The CDR3 region has the DNA TGTGCCACCAGCAGAGTTGGGACTTACAACACTGAAGCTTTCTTT. Amino acid sequence: CATSRVGTYNTEAFF.

This chain connects TRBV3-1 to TRBJ2-2; D unresolved. V was trimmed by 1 base and J by 5 bases, leaving 14 bases between them. Per germline, CDR1 LGHDT and CDR2 YNNKEL (reference sequence). CDR3 length equals 16 residues. The CDR3 nucleotides read TGTGCCAGCAGCCAAGCTTCGGTGGTTGGGACCGGGGAGCTGTTTTTT. This gives the protein CASSQASVVGTGELFF.

This clonotype was observed many times. The V gene is TRBV6-5, the J gene TRBJ2-7; the match to TRBD2 covers 10 bases. CDR1 MNHEY and CDR2 SVGAGI come from the germline V gene. Trimming at V came to 8 bases and at J to 4 bases, leaving 5 bases not matched to a gene. The CDR3 length is 13 residues. The CDR3 sequence: CASWPAGGYEQYF. CDR3 DNA: TGTGCCAGCTGGCCAGCGGGAGGGTACGAGCAGTACTTC.

The chain has TRBV12-3 or TRBV12-4 and TRBJ1-4; D unresolved. CDR3 size: 14 residues. The germline V and J ends were trimmed by 3 bases and 3 bases, with 8 bases remaining between them. This chain's CDR3 is CASSFETSNEKLFF. The CDR3 coding sequence is TGTGCCAGCAGTTTCGAGACCTCTAATGAAAAACTGTTTTTT.

The table lists this clonotype with many counts. The genes are TRBV7-9 and TRBJ2-6; D uncertain. CDR3 length: 16 residues. Germline V lookup: CDR1 SEHNR, CDR2 FQNEAQ (reference sequence). Trimming removed 4 bases from V and 0 bases from J, with 10 bases in between. This CDR3 is CASSSSPHSGANVLTF. The CDR3 nucleotides are TGTGCCAGCAGCTCCAGCCCCCACTCTGGGGCCAACGTCCTGACTTTC.

At least ten counts were recorded for this clonotype. The V gene is TRBV19, the J gene TRBJ2-6; TRBD1 aligns across 7 bases. Trimming took 6 bases from V and 0 from J; bases not matched to a gene: 11. The CDR3 runs to 18 residues. CDR1 is LNHDA, CDR2 SQIVND, per germline (reference sequence). This CDR3 is CASSPPPGQSSGANVLTF. CDR3 in DNA: TGTGCCAGTAGCCCCCCCCCGGGACAGAGCTCTGGGGCCAACGTCCTGACTTTC.

This clonotype was picked up a small number of times. The genes are TRBV29-1 and TRBJ2-3; D uncertain. With 7 bases removed from V and 2 bases from J, the gap between germline ends came to 4 bases. Germline assignment: CDR1 SQVTM and CDR2 ANQGSEA. The length of the CDR3 is 10 residues. The CDR3, as DNA: TGCAGCGCCATCACAGATACGCAGTATTTT. It codes for CSAITDTQYF.

This clonotype was counted many times. The chain employs TRBV7-6 and TRBJ2-5; a possible D gene is TRBD1 (6 bases). The CDR3 covers 14 residues. The germline V gene encodes CDR1 SGHVS and CDR2 FNYEAQ. V lost 4 bases to trimming and J lost 7 bases, with 16 bases between them. The CDR3 protein is CASSSDSPRGTQYF. CDR3 sequence (DNA): TGTGCCAGCAGCTCGGACAGCCCTCGGGGGACCCAGTACTTC.

This clonotype was picked up a small number of times. The chain joins TRBV20-1 to TRBJ2-7; a possible D gene is TRBD2 (6 bases). Germline CDR1 is DFQATT and CDR2 is SNEGSKA (reference sequence). V shed 7 bases and J shed 8 bases, with 27 bases lying between them. This CDR3 is 15 amino acids long. The CDR3 region is CSVLEEAGPSWKQYF. As DNA, the CDR3 is TGCAGTGTCTTAGAGGAGGCGGGGCCGAGTTGGAAGCAGTACTTC.